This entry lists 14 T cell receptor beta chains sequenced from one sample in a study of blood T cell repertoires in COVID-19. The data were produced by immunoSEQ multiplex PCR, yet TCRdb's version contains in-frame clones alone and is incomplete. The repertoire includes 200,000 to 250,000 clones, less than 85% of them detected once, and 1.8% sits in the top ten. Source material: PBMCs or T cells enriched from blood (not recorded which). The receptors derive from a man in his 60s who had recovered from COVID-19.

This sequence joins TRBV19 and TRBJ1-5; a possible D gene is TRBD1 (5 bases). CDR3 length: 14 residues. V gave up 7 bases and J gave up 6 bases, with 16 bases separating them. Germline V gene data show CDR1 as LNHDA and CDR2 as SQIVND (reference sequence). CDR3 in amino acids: CASIGGGIGQPQHF. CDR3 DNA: TGTGCCAGTATTGGGGGAGGGATAGGTCAGCCCCAGCATTTT.

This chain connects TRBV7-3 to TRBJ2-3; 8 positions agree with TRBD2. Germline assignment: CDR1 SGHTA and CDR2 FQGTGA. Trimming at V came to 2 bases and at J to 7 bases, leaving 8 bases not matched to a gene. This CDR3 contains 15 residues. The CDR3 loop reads CASSLDAGGIYTQYF. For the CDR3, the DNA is TGTGCCAGCAGCTTAGACGCGGGGGGAATATATACGCAGTATTTT.

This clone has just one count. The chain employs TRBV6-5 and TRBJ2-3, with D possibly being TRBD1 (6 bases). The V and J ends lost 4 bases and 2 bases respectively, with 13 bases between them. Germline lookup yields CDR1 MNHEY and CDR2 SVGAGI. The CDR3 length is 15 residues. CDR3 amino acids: CASSSEGDITDTQYF. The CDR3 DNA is TGTGCCAGCAGTTCCGAGGGGGACATCACAGATACGCAGTATTTT.

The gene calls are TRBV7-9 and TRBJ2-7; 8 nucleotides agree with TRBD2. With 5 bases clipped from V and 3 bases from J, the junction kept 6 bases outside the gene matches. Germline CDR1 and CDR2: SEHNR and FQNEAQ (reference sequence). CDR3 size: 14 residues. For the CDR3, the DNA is TGTGCCAGCAGCCCCCGGCGGGGGGACTACGAGCAGTACTTC. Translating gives CASSPRRGDYEQYF. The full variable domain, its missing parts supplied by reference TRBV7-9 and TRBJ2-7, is DTGVSQNPRHKITKRGQNVTFRCDPISEHNRLYWYRQTLGQGPEFLTYFQNEAQLEKSRLLSDRFSAERPKGSFSTLEIQRTEQGDSAMYLCASSPRRGDYEQYFGPGTRLTVT.

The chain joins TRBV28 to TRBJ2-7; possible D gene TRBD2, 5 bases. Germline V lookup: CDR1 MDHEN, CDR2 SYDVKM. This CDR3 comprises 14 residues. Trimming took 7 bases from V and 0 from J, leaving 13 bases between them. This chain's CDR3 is CASKPGWSSYEQYF. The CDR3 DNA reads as TGTGCCAGCAAACCGGGGTGGAGCTCCTACGAGCAGTACTTC.

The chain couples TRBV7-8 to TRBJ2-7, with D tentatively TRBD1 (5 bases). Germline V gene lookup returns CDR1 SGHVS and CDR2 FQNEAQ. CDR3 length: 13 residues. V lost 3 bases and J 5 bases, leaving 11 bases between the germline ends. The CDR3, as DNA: TGTGCCAGCAGCTTCGCAGGGTCCCACGAGCAGTACTTC. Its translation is CASSFAGSHEQYF. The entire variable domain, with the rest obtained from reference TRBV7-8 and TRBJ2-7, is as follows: GAGVSQSPRYKVAKRGQDVALRCDPISGHVSLFWYQQALGQGPEFLTYFQNEAQLDKSGLPSDRFFAERPEGSVSTLKIQRTQQEDSAVYLCASSFAGSHEQYFGPGTRLTVT.

The CDR3, as DNA: TGTGCCAGCAGCGTAGACGGGTACGGAACTAATGAAAAACTGTTTTTT. As protein: CASSVDGYGTNEKLFF. The V and J genes are TRBV9 and TRBJ1-4; D is uncertain. Looked up from germline, CDR1 is SGDLS and CDR2 is YYNGEE. This CDR3 contains 16 residues. V lost 0 bases to trimming and J lost 1 base, with 10 bases between them.

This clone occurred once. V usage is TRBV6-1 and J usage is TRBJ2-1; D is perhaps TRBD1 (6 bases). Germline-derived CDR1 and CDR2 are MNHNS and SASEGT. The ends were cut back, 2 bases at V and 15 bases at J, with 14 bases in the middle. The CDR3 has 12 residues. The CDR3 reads CASSEPDRPRFF. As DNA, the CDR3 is TGTGCCAGCAGTGAACCGGACAGACCTCGGTTCTTC.

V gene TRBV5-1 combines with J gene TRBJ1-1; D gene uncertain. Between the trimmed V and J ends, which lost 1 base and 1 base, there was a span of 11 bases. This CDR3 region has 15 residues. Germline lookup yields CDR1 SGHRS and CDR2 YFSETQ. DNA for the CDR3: TGCGCCAGCAGCTTGTCGCGACTGGGGAACACTGAAGCTTTCTTT. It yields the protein CASSLSRLGNTEAFF.

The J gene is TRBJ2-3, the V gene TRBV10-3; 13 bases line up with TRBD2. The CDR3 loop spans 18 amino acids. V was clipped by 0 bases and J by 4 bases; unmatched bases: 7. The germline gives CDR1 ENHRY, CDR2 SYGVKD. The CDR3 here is CAISESSTSGGAADTQYF. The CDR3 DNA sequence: TGTGCCATCAGTGAGTCGAGTACTAGCGGGGGGGCCGCAGATACGCAGTATTTT.

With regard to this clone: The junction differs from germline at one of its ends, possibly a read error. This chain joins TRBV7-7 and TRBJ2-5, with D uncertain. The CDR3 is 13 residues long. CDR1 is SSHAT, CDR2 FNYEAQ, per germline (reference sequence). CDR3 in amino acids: CASSLVNQETQYF. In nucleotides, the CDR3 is TGTGCTAGCAGCTTAGTCAACCAAGAGACCCAGTACTTC.

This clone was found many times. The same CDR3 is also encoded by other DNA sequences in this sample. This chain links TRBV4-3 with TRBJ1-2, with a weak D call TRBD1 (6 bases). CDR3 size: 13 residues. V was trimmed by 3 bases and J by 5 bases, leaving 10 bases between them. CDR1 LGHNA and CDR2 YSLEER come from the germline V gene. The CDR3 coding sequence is TGCGCCAGCAGCCACAGGGGTTCGTATGGCTACACCTTC. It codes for CASSHRGSYGYTF.

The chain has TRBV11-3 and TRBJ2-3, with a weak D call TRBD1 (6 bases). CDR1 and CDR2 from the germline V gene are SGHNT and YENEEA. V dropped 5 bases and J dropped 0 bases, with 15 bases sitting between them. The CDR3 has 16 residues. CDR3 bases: TGTGCCAGCAGCCCCGGGACACACACTAGCACAGATACGCAGTATTTT. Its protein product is CASSPGTHTSTDTQYF. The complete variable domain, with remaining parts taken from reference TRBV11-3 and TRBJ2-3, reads EAGVVQSPRYKIIEKKQPVAFWCNPISGHNTLYWYLQNLGQGPELLIRYENEEAVDDSQLPKDRFSAERLKGVDSTLKIQPAELGDSAVYLCASSPGTHTSTDTQYFGPGTRLTVL.

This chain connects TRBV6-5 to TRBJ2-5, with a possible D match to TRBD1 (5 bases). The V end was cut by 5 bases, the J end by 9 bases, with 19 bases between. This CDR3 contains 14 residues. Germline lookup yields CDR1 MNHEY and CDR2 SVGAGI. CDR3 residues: CASSLSDTAKAQYF. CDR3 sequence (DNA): TGTGCCAGCAGTCTCTCGGACACGGCTAAGGCCCAGTACTTC.